What follows are 29 T cell receptor beta chains derived from one specimen sequenced in a study of blood T cells in healthy people across ages. Then a second PCR, running roughly 6 to 12 cycles, was carried out with a sample-barcoded 5' primer and a J-beta primer mix. TCRdb analysed the 5' RACE reads with MiXCR anew, one entry per CDR3 protein. The sample lists fewer than 750,000 distinct CDR3 sequences, around 48% occurring once. The material sequenced was blood. These receptor sequences come from a man at least 80 years old in good health.

This clonotype was observed at least ten times. As DNA, the CDR3 is TGCAGCGTTGCTACTGGACGGGAGCTGATATTAGACATTCAGTACTTC. Translated: CSVATGRELILDIQYF. This rearrangement joins TRBV29-1 to TRBJ2-4, with D possibly matching TRBD2 (6 bases). The germline CDR1 and CDR2 sequences are SQVTM and ANQGSEA. Trimming pared 4 bases from V and 8 bases from J, leaving 24 bases between. The CDR3 loop spans 16 amino acids.

The chain recombines TRBV4-1 with TRBJ1-4; D perhaps matches TRBD1 (5 bases). CDR3 length: 14 residues. Trimming left V 1 base short and J 7 bases short, with 10 bases between. Per the germline V gene, CDR1 is MGHRA and CDR2 is YSYEKL. The CDR3 DNA follows: TGCGCCAGCAGCCAAGGGGACGGGATTGAAAAACTGTTTTTT. This gives the protein CASSQGDGIEKLFF.

The gene calls are TRBV7-2 and TRBJ2-6; possible D gene TRBD2, 5 bases. The V and J ends lost 7 bases and 3 bases respectively, with 10 bases between them. This CDR3 region has 14 residues. Germline V gene lookup returns CDR1 SGHTA and CDR2 FQGNSA. For the CDR3, the DNA is TGTGCCAGCACCTCGGGGAGTGGGGCCAACGTCCTGACTTTC. Translated: CASTSGSGANVLTF.

A single count supports this clonotype. CDR3 nucleotide sequence: TGTGCCAGCAGTGAACGGGGACTAGCGGGGAGTTACTACGAGCAGTACTTC. Amino acids: CASSERGLAGSYYEQYF. The genes are TRBV2 and TRBJ2-5; the match to TRBD2 covers 13 bases. The J call may be in error: the DNA end matches TRBJ2-7 better. CDR3 length: 17 amino acids. The V gene's germline CDR1 is SNHLY and CDR2 FYNNEI.

This clonotype was detected only once. This chain links TRBV29-1 with TRBJ1-2; a weak D match, TRBD1 (6 bases). The CDR3 loop spans 14 amino acids. V shed 4 bases and J shed 1 base, with 13 bases lying between them. CDR1 is SQVTM, CDR2 ANQGSEA, per germline. DNA of the CDR3: TGCAGCGTTGGGGCAGGGGTAAATAACTATGGCTACACCTTC. It translates to CSVGAGVNNYGYTF.

This clonotype was observed a handful of times. CDR3 DNA sequence: TGCGCCAGCAGCCAAGTTGAAGGGACGGGAACCCAGTACTTC. Residues: CASSQVEGTGTQYF. The chain carries TRBV4-3 and TRBJ2-5; possibly TRBD1 or TRBD2 for D (5 bases each). V lost 1 base to trimming and J lost 8 bases, with 14 bases between them. Germline lookup yields CDR1 LGHNA and CDR2 YSLEER. CDR3 length equals 14 residues.

Notes on this clonotype: At one of its ends the junction is not consistent with the germline gene, which may arise from a read error. The CDR3 sequence is CASIEAGANVLTF. DNA of the CDR3: TGTGCCAGCATTGAAGCTGGGGCCAACGTCCTGACTTTC. The rearrangement joins TRBV25-1 to TRBJ2-6; D is unresolved. The germline CDR1 and CDR2 sequences are MGHDK and SYGVNS. The CDR3 runs 13 residues.

Details on this clonotype: One end of the junction is discordant with germline, which a read error may explain. V gene TRBV27 combines with J gene TRBJ2-3; no definite D call. CDR3 length: 16 amino acids. Germline lookup yields CDR1 MNHEY and CDR2 SMNVEV (reference sequence). The CDR3 loop is CVSRRLRASSTDTQYF. CDR3 DNA sequence: TGTGTCAGCAGGCGGCTTCGCGCCTCTAGCACAGATACGCAGTATTTT.

J is TRBJ2-7 and V is TRBV12-3 or TRBV12-4; TRBD1 matches at 10 bases. J gave up 5 bases and V 6 bases, and 13 bases lay outside the gene matches. The CDR3 length is 16 residues. The CDR3 loop reads CASRARQGQGLDEQYF. The CDR3 DNA reads as TGTGCCAGCAGAGCCCGGCAGGGACAGGGGCTGGACGAGCAGTACTTC.

The chain combines TRBV7-2 with TRBJ2-3, with TRBD2 matching over 11 bases. This CDR3 contains 18 residues. Trimming cost V 5 bases and J 6 bases; bases outside gene matches: 16. The germline CDR1 and CDR2 sequences are SGHTA and FQGNSA. As DNA, the CDR3 is TGTGCCAGCAGCCCCACCTCTTTTAGCGGGAGGGCCATGGATACGCAGTATTTT. Its protein is CASSPTSFSGRAMDTQYF.

The J gene is TRBJ2-7, the V gene TRBV11-2; D is unresolved. V lost 5 bases and J lost 0, with 8 bases in between. There are 13 residues in the CDR3. The germline V gene encodes CDR1 SGHAT and CDR2 FQNNGV. DNA of the CDR3: TGTGCCAGCAGCCACGGAGCCTCCTACGAGCAGTACTTC. This encodes CASSHGASYEQYF.

The sample holds many counts of this clonotype. This chain links TRBV6-5 with TRBJ2-7; D uncertain. CDR1 is MNHEY and CDR2 is SVGAGI in the germline V gene. Trimming left V 4 bases short and J 5 bases short, with 18 bases between. CDR3 length: 15 residues. CDR3: CASSSAALGEDEQYF. CDR3 DNA: TGTGCCAGCAGTTCTGCGGCCCTCGGCGAAGACGAGCAGTACTTC.

The chain employs TRBV10-3 and TRBJ2-5; either TRBD1 or TRBD2 may fit D (5 bases each). Judging by the DNA end, TRBJ2-1 fits better; the J call may be wrong. Germline V gene data show CDR1 as ENHRY and CDR2 as SYGVKD. This CDR3 has 16 amino acids. In nucleotides, the CDR3 is TGTGCCATCAGTGAGTCACTGAGAGGGGACCAAGAGACCCAGTTCTTC. Translating it yields CAISESLRGDQETQFF.

The genes are TRBV7-8 and TRBJ1-2, with TRBD1 as a possible D gene (6 bases). V was trimmed by 4 bases and J by 2 bases, leaving 14 bases between them. The germline gives CDR1 SGHVS, CDR2 FQNEAQ. The CDR3 has 15 amino acids. The CDR3 sequence: CASSSQGRGNYGYTF. The CDR3 bases are TGTGCCAGCAGCTCACAGGGCCGAGGGAACTATGGCTACACCTTC.

This clonotype was detected only a few times. The junction departs from germline at one end; a sequencing error may be responsible. The chain joins TRBV25-1 to TRBJ2-5; D is possibly TRBD1 or TRBD2 (7 bases each). This CDR3 has 14 amino acids. From germline, CDR1 is MGHDK and CDR2 SYGVNS. CDR3 region: CASSVRRGRETQYF. Written as DNA, the CDR3 is TGTGCCAGCAGTGTAAGGAGGGGGCGGGAGACTCAGTACTTC. Combining the CDR3 with reference TRBV25-1 and TRBJ2-5 gives the whole variable domain EADIYQTPRYLVIGTGKKITLECSQTMGHDKMYWYQQDPGMELHLIHYSYGVNSTEKGDLSSESTVSRIRTEHFPLTLESARPSHTSQYLCASSVRRGRETQYFGPGTRLLVL.

This clonotype was found once. This sequence joins TRBV5-1 and TRBJ2-3; 13 positions match TRBD2. The CDR3 is 16 residues long. Germline CDR1 reads SGHRS; CDR2 reads YFSETQ. The junction had 5 bases not matched to a gene; V was cut back by 3 bases and J by 4 bases. CDR3 sequence (DNA): TGCGCCAGCAGCTGGACTAGCGGGAGTTCAGCAGATACGCAGTATTTT. Translating it yields CASSWTSGSSADTQYF. Drawing the rest from reference TRBV5-1 and TRBJ2-3, the complete variable domain is KAGVTQTPRYLIKTRGQQVTLSCSPISGHRSVSWYQQTPGQGLQFLFEYFSETQRNKGNFPGRFSGRQFSNSRSEMNVSTLELGDSALYLCASSWTSGSSADTQYFGPGTRLTVL.

This clonotype showed up just once. CDR3 coding DNA: TGTGCCAGCAGCTTAGAGGCTAGCGGGACGGAGACCCAGTACTTC. It translates to CASSLEASGTETQYF. The rearrangement joins TRBV7-3 to TRBJ2-5; 9 bases agree with TRBD2. Germline assignment: CDR1 SGHTA and CDR2 FQGTGA. The CDR3 consists of 15 residues. Trimming at V came to 2 bases and at J to 5 bases, leaving 6 bases not matched to a gene.

This rearrangement joins TRBV29-1 to TRBJ2-5; D call uncertain. The CDR3 loop spans 12 amino acids. The V gene's germline CDR1 is SQVTM and CDR2 ANQGSEA. V shed 4 bases and J shed 3 bases, with 9 bases lying between them. This chain's CDR3 is CSVGLLEETQYF. In DNA form, the CDR3 reads TGCAGCGTTGGTTTACTTGAAGAGACCCAGTACTTC.

The gene calls are TRBV6-5 and TRBJ2-2, with 7 positions matching TRBD1. Trimming at V came to 5 bases and at J to 7 bases, leaving 10 bases not matched to a gene. Germline V gene sequence: CDR1 MNHEY, CDR2 SVGAGI. The CDR3 loop spans 15 amino acids. DNA of the CDR3: TGTGCCAGCAGTCTCACAGGGGCCGAACACGGGGAGCTGTTTTTT. It codes for CASSLTGAEHGELFF.

The V call is TRBV19, the J call TRBJ2-3; D perhaps matches TRBD1 (6 bases). The CDR3 totals 17 residues. Germline V CDR1 and CDR2: LNHDA, SQIVND (reference sequence). Trimming left V 6 bases short and J 0 bases short, with 19 bases between. The CDR3 protein is CASSRKGQSLSTDTQYF. Written as DNA, the CDR3 is TGTGCCAGTAGCCGAAAGGGACAATCCCTTAGCACAGATACGCAGTATTTT.

J is TRBJ1-4 and V is TRBV7-2, with a weak D call TRBD1 (6 bases). The CDR3 loop spans 16 amino acids. The germline V gene encodes CDR1 SGHTA and CDR2 FQGNSA. V dropped 4 bases and J dropped 8 bases, with 20 bases sitting between them. CDR3 residues: CASSSPTGSFREKLFF. In DNA form, the CDR3 reads TGTGCCAGCAGCTCTCCAACAGGGTCCTTTAGGGAAAAACTGTTTTTT.

The table lists this clonotype with many counts. V gene TRBV6-5 combines with J gene TRBJ1-6; TRBD1 matches 9 bases. The CDR3 totals 16 residues. V lost 4 bases, J lost 9 bases, and 10 bases stayed unmatched. From germline, CDR1 is MNHEY and CDR2 SVGAGI. CDR3 bases: TGTGCCAGCAGTTGGCACAGGGGGCTGACTGGTTCACCCCTCCACTTT. Residues: CASSWHRGLTGSPLHF.

The rearrangement links TRBV24-1 to TRBJ2-7; tentatively, D is TRBD1 (6 bases). V was shortened by 3 bases and J by 0 bases, with 11 bases between the two germline ends. CDR3 size: 15 residues. Germline CDR1 KGHDR, CDR2 SFDVKD. The CDR3 nucleotides read TGTGCCACCAGTGATCCCAAACAGGGCTCCTACGAGCAGTACTTC. Translation: CATSDPKQGSYEQYF.

The genes are TRBV20-1 and TRBJ2-7; either TRBD1 or TRBD2 may fit D (5 bases each). CDR3 size: 13 residues. With 2 bases removed from V and 12 bases from J, the gap between germline ends came to 20 bases. Germline V CDR1 and CDR2: DFQATT, SNEGSKA (reference sequence). The CDR3 DNA reads as TGCAGTGCTAGACCGGGACCCCTAATGGAGTGGTACTTC. Its translation is CSARPGPLMEWYF.

This clonotype was counted a single time. The chain has TRBV6-1 and TRBJ2-7; maybe TRBD1 (5 bases). V lost 6 bases to trimming and J lost 0 bases, with 12 bases between them. Germline lookup yields CDR1 MNHNS and CDR2 SASEGT. There are 14 residues in the CDR3. DNA of the CDR3: TGTGCCAGCAGCAAGGACAACGACTCCTACGAGCAGTACTTC. This encodes CASSKDNDSYEQYF.

The chain is built from TRBV11-2 and TRBJ2-7; possibly TRBD1 or TRBD2 for D (7 bases each). In germline, CDR1 is SGHAT, CDR2 FQNNGV. V was clipped by 5 bases and J by 1 base, with 15 bases between them. The CDR3 consists of 15 residues. The CDR3 protein is CASSPRQGGSYEQYF. The CDR3 DNA is TGTGCCAGCAGCCCCCGGCAGGGGGGGTCCTACGAGCAGTACTTC.

The rearrangement joins TRBV29-1 to TRBJ1-2; no clear D. Between the trimmed V and J ends, which lost 4 bases and 2 bases, there was a span of 8 bases. The CDR3 totals 12 residues. CDR1 is SQVTM, CDR2 ANQGSEA, per germline. The CDR3 sequence: CSVGLTNYGYTF. In DNA, the CDR3 is TGCAGCGTTGGGTTAACAAACTATGGCTACACCTTC.

The table lists this clonotype with many counts. This chain joins TRBV12-3 or TRBV12-4 and TRBJ2-3, with D uncertain. Trimming shortened V by 3 bases and J by 1 base, and 8 bases separated the two germline ends. There are 14 residues in the CDR3. CDR3 DNA: TGTGCCAGCAGTTTTGGGCAGCGCACAGATACGCAGTATTTT. It is translated as CASSFGQRTDTQYF.

For this clonotype: At one boundary the junction diverges from the germline segment, which might be a read error. J is TRBJ1-2 and V is TRBV12-3 or TRBV12-4, with unresolved D. The CDR3 length is 15 residues. The CDR3 here is CAGSFLARTNYGYTF. The CDR3 nucleotides read TGTGCCGGCAGTTTTTTGGCCAGGACCAACTATGGCTACACCTTC.